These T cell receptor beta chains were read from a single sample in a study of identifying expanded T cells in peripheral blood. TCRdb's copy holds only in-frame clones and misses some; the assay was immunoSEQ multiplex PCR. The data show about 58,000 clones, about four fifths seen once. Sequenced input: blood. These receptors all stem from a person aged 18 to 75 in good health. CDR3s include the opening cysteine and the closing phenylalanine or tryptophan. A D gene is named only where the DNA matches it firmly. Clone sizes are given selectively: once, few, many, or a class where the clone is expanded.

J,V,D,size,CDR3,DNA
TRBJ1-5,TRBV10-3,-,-,CAISESEVQPQHF,TGTGCCATCAGTGAGTCTGAGGTTCAGCCCCAGCATTTT
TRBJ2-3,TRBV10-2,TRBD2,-,CASTPAGAGTDTQYF,TGCGCCAGCACCCCAGCGGGGGCGGGAACAGATACGCAGTATTTT
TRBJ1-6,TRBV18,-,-,CASVVDPTYNSPLHF,TGTGCCAGCGTAGTCGATCCTACCTATAATTCACCCCTCCACTTT
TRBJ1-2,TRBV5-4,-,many,CASSGEAQGNYGYTF,TGTGCCAGCAGCGGCGAAGCTCAGGGTAACTATGGCTACACCTTC
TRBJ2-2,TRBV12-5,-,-,CASGLVQGGHTGELFF,TGTGCTAGTGGTTTGGTACAGGGTGGTCACACCGGGGAGCTGTTTTTT
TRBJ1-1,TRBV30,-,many,CAFSVLNTEAFF,TGTGCCTTTTCAGTTCTGAACACTGAAGCTTTCTTT
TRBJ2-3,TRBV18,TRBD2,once,CASSPGTSRDTQYF,TGTGCCAGCTCACCCGGGACTAGCAGAGATACGCAGTATTTT
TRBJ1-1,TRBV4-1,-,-,CASSWNGGTEAFF,TGCGCCAGCAGCTGGAATGGAGGCACTGAAGCTTTCTTT
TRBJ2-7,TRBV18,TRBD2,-,CASSPSGLAGGSSYEQYF,TGTGCCAGCTCACCTTCGGGACTAGCGGGGGGGAGCTCCTACGAGCAGTACTTC
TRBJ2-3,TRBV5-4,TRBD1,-,CASSLAGQGTLDTQYF,TGTGCCAGCAGCTTGGCGGGACAGGGGACTTTAGATACGCAGTATTTT
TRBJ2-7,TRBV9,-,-,CASSPRMGSYEQYF,TGTGCCAGCAGCCCAAGGATGGGTTCCTACGAGCAGTACTTC
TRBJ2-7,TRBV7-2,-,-,CASSNPTPSEQYF,TGTGCCAGCAGCAACCCCACACCATCCGAGCAGTACTTC
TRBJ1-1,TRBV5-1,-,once,CASSLGRADTEAFF,TGCGCCAGCAGCTTGGGCAGGGCGGACACTGAAGCTTTCTTT
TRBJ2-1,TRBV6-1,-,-,CASRESSSYNEQFF,TGTGCCAGCAGGGAATCGAGCTCCTACAATGAGCAGTTCTTC
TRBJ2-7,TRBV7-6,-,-,CASRRDSSYEQYF,TGTGCCAGCAGGCGGGACAGCTCCTACGAGCAGTACTTC
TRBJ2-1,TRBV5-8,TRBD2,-,CASSLSASGPNEQFF,TGTGCCAGCAGCTTGTCAGCTAGCGGACCCAATGAGCAGTTCTTC
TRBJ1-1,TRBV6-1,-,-,CASILRGLNTEAFF,TGTGCCAGTATCCTGCGGGGACTGAACACTGAAGCTTTCTTT
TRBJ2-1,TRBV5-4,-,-,CASSFRPDNEQFF,TGTGCCAGCAGCTTCCGGCCTGACAATGAGCAGTTCTTC